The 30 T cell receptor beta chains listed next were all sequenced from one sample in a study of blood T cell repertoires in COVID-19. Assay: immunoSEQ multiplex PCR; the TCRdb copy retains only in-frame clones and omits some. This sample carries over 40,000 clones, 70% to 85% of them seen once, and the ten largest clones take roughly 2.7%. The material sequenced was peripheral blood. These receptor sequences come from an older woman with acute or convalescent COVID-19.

DNA for the CDR3: TGCGCCAGCAGCTCGGGACAGGGGTCCCACGAGCAGTACTTC. Translating gives CASSSGQGSHEQYF. The J gene is TRBJ2-7, the V gene TRBV5-1; 10 nucleotides align to TRBD1. The CDR3 spans 14 residues. Germline V gene data show CDR1 as SGHRS and CDR2 as YFSETQ. V was clipped by 3 bases and J by 5 bases; unmatched bases: 5.

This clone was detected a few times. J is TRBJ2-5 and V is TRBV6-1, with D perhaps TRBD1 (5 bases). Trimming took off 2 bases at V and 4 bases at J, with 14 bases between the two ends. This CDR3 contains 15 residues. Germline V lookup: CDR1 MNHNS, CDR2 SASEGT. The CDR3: CASSESGRSGETQYF. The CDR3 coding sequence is TGTGCCAGCAGTGAATCAGGGCGGTCCGGAGAGACCCAGTACTTC.

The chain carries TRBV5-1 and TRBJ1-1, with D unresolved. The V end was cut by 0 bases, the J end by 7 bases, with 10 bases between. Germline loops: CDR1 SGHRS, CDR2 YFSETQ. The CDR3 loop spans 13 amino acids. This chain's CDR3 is CASSLAAGFEAFF. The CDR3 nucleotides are TGCGCCAGCAGCTTGGCCGCAGGCTTTGAAGCTTTCTTT.

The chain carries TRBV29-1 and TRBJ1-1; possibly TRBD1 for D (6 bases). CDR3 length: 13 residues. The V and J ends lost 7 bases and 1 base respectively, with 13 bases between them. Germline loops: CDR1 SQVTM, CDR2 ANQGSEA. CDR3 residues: CSAGVGANTEAFF. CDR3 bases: TGCAGCGCAGGGGTCGGCGCGAACACTGAAGCTTTCTTT.

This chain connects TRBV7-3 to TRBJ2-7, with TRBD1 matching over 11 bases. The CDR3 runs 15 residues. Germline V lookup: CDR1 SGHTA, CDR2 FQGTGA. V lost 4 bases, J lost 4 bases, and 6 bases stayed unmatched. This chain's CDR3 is CASSYTGTGGYEQYF. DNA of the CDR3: TGTGCCAGCAGCTATACCGGGACAGGGGGATACGAGCAGTACTTC.

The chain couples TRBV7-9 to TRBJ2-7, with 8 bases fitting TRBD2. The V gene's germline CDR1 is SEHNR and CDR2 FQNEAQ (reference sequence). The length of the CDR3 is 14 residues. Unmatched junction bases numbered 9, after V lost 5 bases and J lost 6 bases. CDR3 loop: CASSAPGGGLEQYF. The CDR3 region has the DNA TGTGCCAGCAGCGCCCCCGGGGGGGGGCTCGAGCAGTACTTC.

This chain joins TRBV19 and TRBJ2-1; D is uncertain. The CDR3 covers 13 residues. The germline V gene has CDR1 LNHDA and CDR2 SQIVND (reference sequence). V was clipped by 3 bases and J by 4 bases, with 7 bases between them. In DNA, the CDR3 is TGTGCCAGTAGTATCTCGGTTTACAATGAGCAGTTCTTC. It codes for CASSISVYNEQFF.

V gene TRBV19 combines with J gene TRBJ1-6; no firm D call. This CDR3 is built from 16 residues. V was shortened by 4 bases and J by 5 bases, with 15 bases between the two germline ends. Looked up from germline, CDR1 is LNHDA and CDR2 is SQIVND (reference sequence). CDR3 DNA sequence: TGTGCCAGTAGTAGGTCCGGGGTTAATGATAATTCACCCCTCCACTTT. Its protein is CASSRSGVNDNSPLHF.

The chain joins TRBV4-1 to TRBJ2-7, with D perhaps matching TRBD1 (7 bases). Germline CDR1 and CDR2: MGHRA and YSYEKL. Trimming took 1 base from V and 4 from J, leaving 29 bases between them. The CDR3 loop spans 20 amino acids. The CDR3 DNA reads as TGCGCCAGCAGCCAAGGGGCAGGAGGGGGCCAATACAGATCCCCATACGAGCAGTACTTC. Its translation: CASSQGAGGGQYRSPYEQYF.

The CDR3: CASRPFRGPDYEQYF. The CDR3 region has the DNA TGTGCCAGCAGACCCTTCAGGGGGCCAGACTACGAGCAGTACTTC. The chain carries TRBV7-9 and TRBJ2-7, with TRBD1 matching 8 bases. Germline CDR1 is SEHNR and CDR2 is FQNEAQ (reference sequence). V trimming: 6 bases; J trimming: 3 bases; junction bases outside the gene matches: 10. The CDR3 runs to 15 residues.

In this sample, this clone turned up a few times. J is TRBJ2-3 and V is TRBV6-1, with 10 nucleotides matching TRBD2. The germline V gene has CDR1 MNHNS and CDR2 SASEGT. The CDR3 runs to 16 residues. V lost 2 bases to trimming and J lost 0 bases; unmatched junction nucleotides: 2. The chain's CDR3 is CASSELAGASTDTQYF. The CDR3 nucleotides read TGTGCCAGCAGTGAACTAGCGGGAGCTAGCACAGATACGCAGTATTTT.

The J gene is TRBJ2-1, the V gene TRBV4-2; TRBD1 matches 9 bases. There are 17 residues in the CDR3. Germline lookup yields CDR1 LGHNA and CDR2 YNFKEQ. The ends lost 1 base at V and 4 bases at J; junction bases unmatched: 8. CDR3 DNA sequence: TGTGCCAGCAGCCAAGCCCACGACAGGGGGAGGTACAATGAGCAGTTCTTC. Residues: CASSQAHDRGRYNEQFF.

The CDR3 DNA reads TGCGCCAGCAGTCCAACTCACGCCGGGTTCAATTCACCCCTCCACTTT. It specifies CASSPTHAGFNSPLHF. V usage is TRBV4-1 and J usage is TRBJ1-6, with D hard to call. The CDR3 sequence is 16 residues long. The V gene lost 6 bases and the J gene lost 7 bases, with 19 bases spanning the gap. CDR1 and CDR2 from the germline V gene are MGHRA and YSYEKL.

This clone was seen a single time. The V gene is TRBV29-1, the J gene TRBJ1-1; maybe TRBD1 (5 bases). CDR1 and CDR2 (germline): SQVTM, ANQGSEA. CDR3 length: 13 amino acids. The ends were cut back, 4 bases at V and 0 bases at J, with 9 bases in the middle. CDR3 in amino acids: CSVGLGVNTEAFF. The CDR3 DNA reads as TGCAGCGTTGGCCTAGGGGTGAACACTGAAGCTTTCTTT. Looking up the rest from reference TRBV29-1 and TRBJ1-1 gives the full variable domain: SAVISQKPSRDICQRGTSLTIQCQVDSQVTMMFWYRQQPGQSLTLIATANQGSEATYESGFVIDKFPISRPNLTFSTLTVSNMSPEDSSIYLCSVGLGVNTEAFFGQGTRLTVV.

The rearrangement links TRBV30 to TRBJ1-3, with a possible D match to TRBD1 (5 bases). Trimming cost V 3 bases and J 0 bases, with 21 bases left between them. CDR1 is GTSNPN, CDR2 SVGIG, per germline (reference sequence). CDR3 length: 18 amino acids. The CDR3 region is CAWRRGVARLSSGNTIYF. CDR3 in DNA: TGTGCCTGGAGACGGGGGGTAGCCCGCCTAAGCTCTGGAAACACCATATATTTT. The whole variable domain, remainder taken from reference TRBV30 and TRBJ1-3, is SQTIHQWPATLVQPVGSPLSLECTVEGTSNPNLYWYRQAAGRGLQLLFYSVGIGQISSEVPQNLSASRPQDRQFILSSKKLLLSDSGFYLCAWRRGVARLSSGNTIYFGEGSWLTVV.

The chain's CDR3 is CASSLQGLTSGYTF. CDR3 DNA sequence: TGTGCCAGCAGCTTACAGGGGCTGACGTCTGGCTACACCTTC. The gene calls are TRBV5-4 and TRBJ1-2; 7 bases line up with TRBD1. After removal of 2 bases from V and 7 bases from J, the junction contained 8 bases not matched to a gene. This CDR3 has 14 amino acids. CDR1 and CDR2 (germline): SGHNT, YYREEE (reference sequence).

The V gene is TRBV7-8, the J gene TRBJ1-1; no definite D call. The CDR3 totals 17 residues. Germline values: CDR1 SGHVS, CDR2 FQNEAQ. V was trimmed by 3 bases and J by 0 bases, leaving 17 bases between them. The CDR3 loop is CASSFSVAGEMNTEAFF. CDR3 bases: TGTGCCAGCAGCTTCTCGGTTGCCGGGGAAATGAACACTGAAGCTTTCTTT.

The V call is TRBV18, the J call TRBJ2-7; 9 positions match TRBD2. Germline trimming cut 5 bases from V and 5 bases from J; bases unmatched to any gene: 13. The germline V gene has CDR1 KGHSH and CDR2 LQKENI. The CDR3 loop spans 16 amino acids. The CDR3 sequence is CASSSEARGLANEQYF. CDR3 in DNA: TGTGCCAGCTCATCGGAGGCCCGAGGACTAGCGAACGAGCAGTACTTC.

The DNA of the CDR3 is TGTGCCAGCAGCCTAACAGTTAAGCGGGAGCAGTACTTC. This gives the protein CASSLTVKREQYF. The chain combines TRBV3-1 (or the pseudogene TRBV3-2) with TRBJ2-7, with TRBD2 as a possible D gene (5 bases). The CDR3 totals 13 residues. In germline, CDR1 is LGHDT, CDR2 YNNKEL (reference sequence). Trimming cost V 4 bases and J 7 bases, with 14 bases left between them.

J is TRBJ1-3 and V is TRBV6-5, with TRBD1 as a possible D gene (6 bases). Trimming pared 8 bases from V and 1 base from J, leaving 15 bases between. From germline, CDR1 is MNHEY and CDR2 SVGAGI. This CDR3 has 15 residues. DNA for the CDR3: TGTGCCAGCGATACAGGGCCGAGGTCTGGAAACACCATATATTTT. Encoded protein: CASDTGPRSGNTIYF.

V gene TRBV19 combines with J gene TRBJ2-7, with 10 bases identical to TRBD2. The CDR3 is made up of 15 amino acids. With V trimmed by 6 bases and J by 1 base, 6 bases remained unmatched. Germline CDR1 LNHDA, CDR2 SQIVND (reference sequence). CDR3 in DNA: TGTGCCAGTAGACCAGCGGGGGGGCTTTCCTACGAGCAGTACTTC. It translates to CASRPAGGLSYEQYF.

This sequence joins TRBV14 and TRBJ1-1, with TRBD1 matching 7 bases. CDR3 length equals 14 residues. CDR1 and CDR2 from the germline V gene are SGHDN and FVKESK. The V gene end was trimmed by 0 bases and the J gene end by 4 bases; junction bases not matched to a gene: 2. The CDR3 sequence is CASSQETGRTEAFF. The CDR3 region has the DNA TGTGCCAGCAGCCAAGAGACAGGGCGCACTGAAGCTTTCTTT. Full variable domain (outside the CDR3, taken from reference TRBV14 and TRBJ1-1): EAGVTQFPSHSVIEKGQTVTLRCDPISGHDNLYWYRRVMGKEIKFLLHFVKESKQDESGMPNNRFLAERTGGTYSTLKVQPAELEDSGVYFCASSQETGRTEAFFGQGTRLTVV.

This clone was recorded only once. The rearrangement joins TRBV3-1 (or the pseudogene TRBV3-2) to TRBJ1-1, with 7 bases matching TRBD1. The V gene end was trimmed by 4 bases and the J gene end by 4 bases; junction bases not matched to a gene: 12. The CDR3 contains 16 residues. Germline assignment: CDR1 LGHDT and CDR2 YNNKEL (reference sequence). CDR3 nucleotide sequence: TGTGCCAGCAGCCGCGATCAGGGGGGTGGATTCACTGAAGCTTTCTTT. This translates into CASSRDQGGGFTEAFF.

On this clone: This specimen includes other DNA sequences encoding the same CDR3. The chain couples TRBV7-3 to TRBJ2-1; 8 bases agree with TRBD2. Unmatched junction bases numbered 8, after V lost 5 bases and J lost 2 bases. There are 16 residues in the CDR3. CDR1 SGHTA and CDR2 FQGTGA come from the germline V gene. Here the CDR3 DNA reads TGTGCCAGCAGCCCCCAAGCGGGAGTCACCTACAATGAGCAGTTCTTC. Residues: CASSPQAGVTYNEQFF.

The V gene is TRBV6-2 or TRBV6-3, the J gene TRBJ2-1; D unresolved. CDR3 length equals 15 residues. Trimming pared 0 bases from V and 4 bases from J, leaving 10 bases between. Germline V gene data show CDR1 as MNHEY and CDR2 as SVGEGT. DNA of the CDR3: TGTGCCAGCAGTTACTCACCTAGTCCATACAATGAGCAGTTCTTC. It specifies CASSYSPSPYNEQFF.

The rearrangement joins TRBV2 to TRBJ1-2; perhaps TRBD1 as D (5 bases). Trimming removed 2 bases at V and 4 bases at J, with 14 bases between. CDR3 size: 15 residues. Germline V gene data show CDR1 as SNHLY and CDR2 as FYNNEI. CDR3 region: CASSEQGGTTYGYTF. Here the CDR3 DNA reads TGTGCCAGCAGTGAACAGGGAGGGACGACCTATGGCTACACCTTC.

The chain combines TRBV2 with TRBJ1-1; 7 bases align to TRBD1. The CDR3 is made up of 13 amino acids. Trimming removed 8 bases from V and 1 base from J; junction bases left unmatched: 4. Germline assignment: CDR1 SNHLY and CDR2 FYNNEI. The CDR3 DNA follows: TGTGCCAGCGAAAGGGACAGGAACACTGAAGCTTTCTTT. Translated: CASERDRNTEAFF.

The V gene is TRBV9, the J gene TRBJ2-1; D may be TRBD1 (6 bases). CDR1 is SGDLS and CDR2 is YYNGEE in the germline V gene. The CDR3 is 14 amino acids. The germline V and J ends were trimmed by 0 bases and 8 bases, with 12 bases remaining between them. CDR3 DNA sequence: TGTGCCAGCAGCGTAGCATCCCAGGGGTATGAGCAGTTCTTC. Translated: CASSVASQGYEQFF.

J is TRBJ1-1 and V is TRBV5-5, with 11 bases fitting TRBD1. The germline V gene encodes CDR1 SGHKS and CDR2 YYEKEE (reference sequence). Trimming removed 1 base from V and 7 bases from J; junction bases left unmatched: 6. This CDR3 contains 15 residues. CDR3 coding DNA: TGTGCCAGCAGCTTGCGGACAGGGGGCAGGAGTGAAGCTTTCTTT. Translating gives CASSLRTGGRSEAFF.

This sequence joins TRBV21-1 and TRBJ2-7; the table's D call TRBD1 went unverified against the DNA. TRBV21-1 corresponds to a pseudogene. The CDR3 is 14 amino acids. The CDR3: CASSKGNRVYEQYF. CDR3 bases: TGTGCCAGCAGCAAAGGAAACAGGGTCTACGAGCAGTACTTC.